The clone carrying this T cell receptor (beta chain) was counted between two and nine times. Unique molecular identifiers were incorporated into the prepared TCRbeta library. TCRdb redid the calling of the PCR reads with MiXCR, one entry per CDR3 protein. The sample includes a few hundred thousand distinct CDR3 sequences, around 20% of them seen just once. These data belong to a study of T-cell reconstitution after alpha-beta-depleted transplantation in children. V lost 5 bases and J lost 2; bases outside the gene matches: 9. This CDR3 is built from 17 residues. Germline lookup yields CDR1 SGHVS and CDR2 FQNEAQ.

The sequence derives from a human donor who donated a stem cell graft to a child with acute myeloid leukemia. Sample: PBMCs from the stem cell graft donor, taken from the stem cell graft. The genes are TRBV7-8 and TRBJ2-7; TRBD2 agrees at 13 bases. The CDR3 region is CASSPRTSGRRPYEQYF. Written as DNA, the CDR3 is TGTGCCAGCAGCCCCAGGACTAGCGGGAGACGGCCCTACGAGCAGTACTTC.